This T cell receptor beta chain was identified in a study of cytomegalovirus exposure and HLA in healthy donors. With 1 base removed from V and 4 bases from J, the gap between germline ends came to 20 bases. The CDR3 totals 17 residues. In germline, CDR1 is LNHDA, CDR2 SQIVND (reference sequence). On this clone itself: Its matching antigen is unknown.

This table comes from immunoSEQ multiplex PCR, and its TCRdb copy is limited to in-frame clones, with some not included. The sample holds 250,000 or so clones; about 88% are singletons and the top ten take around 13%. Study conclusions and caveats: Under in vitro conditions, three CMV-associated chains were confirmed as specific for CMV antigens. Most TCR sequences proved rare, with some public TCRs found in many donors.

The receptor was derived from a man aged 18 to 29 in good health and CMV-seropositive. The chain is built from TRBV19 and TRBJ2-7, with a possible D match to TRBD2 (5 bases). The sequencing sample was made of PBMCs. The CDR3: CASSIASGFSQDYEQYF. The CDR3 DNA reads TGTGCCAGTAGTATAGCTTCGGGGTTCAGTCAAGATTACGAGCAGTACTTC.